This T cell receptor beta chain comes out of a study of OX40 agonist ivuxolimab in advanced cancers. About the study: Allowance was made for prior anti-PD-1, anti-PD-L1 or anti-CTLA-4 therapy, and roughly 40% had some. Three patients had partial responses: one hepatocellular carcinoma, two cutaneous melanoma. General observations from the study: The antigen specificity of the peripheral T cells (those that were expanded) was not determined.

Using immunoSEQ multiplex PCR, the repertoire was profiled, and TCRdb retains in-frame clones only, with some absent. Of about 21,000 clones in the sample, over 65% were seen once. Germline assignment: CDR1 SEHNR and CDR2 FQNEAQ (reference sequence). With 3 bases removed from V and 5 bases from J, the gap between germline ends came to 19 bases. CDR3 length: 16 amino acids. Points on this clone: Its antigen is still unknown.

The sequence was collected from an adult with an advanced solid tumor such as melanoma, head and neck, liver or kidney cancer. The sequencing used CD4+ or CD8+ T cells sorted from blood, collected in a trial of the OX40 agonist ivuxolimab. V gene TRBV7-9 combines with J gene TRBJ1-1; D call uncertain. In nucleotides, the CDR3 is TGTGCCAGCAGCTTCGCCCAGTGGGAGGGTAGGACTGAAGCTTTCTTT. This gives the protein CASSFAQWEGRTEAFF.